This TCR beta chain emerged from a study of regulatory T cells in long-lasting Graves disease. Notes on this clonotype: Given a much more abundant clone one base away, this may be a read error. The DNA is omitted, as the CDR3 cannot be located on it reliably, and the CDR3 follows TCRdb's listing.

Both iRepertoire HTBI primers and Arm-PCR of CDR3 regions were used to build the TCR beta libraries. From the multiplex PCR reads, TCRdb called clonotypes with MiXCR, one entry per CDR3 protein. The sample consists of hundreds of thousands of distinct CDR3 sequences, 15% to 17% of them appearing once. Time point indicated: newly diagnosed GD, antithyroid drugs for less than 3 months. TCR sequences were obtained from RNA taken from PBMCs. Germline V gene data show CDR1 as SGHDT and CDR2 as YYEEEE. The CDR3 is 17 residues long, counting both termini. The source material was peripheral blood mononuclear cells (PBMCs), sampled at new diagnosis, from a patient treated with antithyroid drugs. The rearrangement links TRBV5-6 to TRBJ2-3; no check of the table's D call, TRBD1, against the DNA was made. The sequence derives from a female donor with Graves disease. This chain's CDR3 is CASSLRGVGHGANVPTF.